This T cell receptor (beta chain) originates from a study of T cell responses to AZD1222 COVID-19 vaccine. In the study overall: Second doses were pooled across both intervals (about 4 or about 12 weeks).

Trimming removed 4 bases at V and 7 bases at J, with 7 bases between. Germline V gene lookup returns CDR1 KGHDR and CDR2 SFDVKD. The CDR3 length is 12 residues. Concerning this clone itself: Its specificity is not known.

Study results and limitations: Donors were largely white British and mainly female; clonal diversity was possibly underestimated. Recipients of AZD1222 seropositive at baseline numbered only 6 or 7. Receipt of two AZD1222 doses was followed by a rise in Spike-specific TCR breadth and depth.

TCRdb keeps only in-frame clones here, not all; method: immunoSEQ multiplex PCR. Of 100,000 to 150,000 clones listed, around 87% are singletons. V is TRBV24-1 and J is TRBJ2-1; D may be TRBD1 (6 bases). This sequence originates from an adult in good health. Here the sequenced sample was peripheral blood, taken on day 0 of AZD1222 vaccination. The CDR3 sequence: CATSDRGNEQFF. The CDR3 region has the DNA TGTGCCACCAGTGACAGGGGTAATGAGCAGTTCTTC.